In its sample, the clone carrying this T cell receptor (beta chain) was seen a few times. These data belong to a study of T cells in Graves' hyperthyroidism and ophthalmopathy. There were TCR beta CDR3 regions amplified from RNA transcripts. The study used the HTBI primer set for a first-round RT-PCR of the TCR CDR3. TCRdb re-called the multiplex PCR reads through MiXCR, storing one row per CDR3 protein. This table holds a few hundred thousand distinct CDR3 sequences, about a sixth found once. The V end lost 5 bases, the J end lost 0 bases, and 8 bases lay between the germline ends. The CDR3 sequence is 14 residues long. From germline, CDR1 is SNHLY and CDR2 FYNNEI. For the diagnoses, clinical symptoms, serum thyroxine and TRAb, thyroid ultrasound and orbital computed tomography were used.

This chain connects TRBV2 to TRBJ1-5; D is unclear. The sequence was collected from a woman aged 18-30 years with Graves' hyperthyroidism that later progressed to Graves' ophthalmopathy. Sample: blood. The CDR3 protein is CASSLYGSNQPQHF. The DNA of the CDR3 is TGTGCCAGCAGTTTGTATGGTAGCAATCAGCCCCAGCATTTT.